Described below is a single T cell receptor (beta chain) sequence and its context. Its antigen is currently unknown. The entry originates in a study of T cells in Graves' hyperthyroidism and ophthalmopathy. Study-wide context: Peripheral blood was drawn at first diagnosis, prior to all treatment. Overall study findings and caveats: In the analysis, a 13 V-J model separated ophthalmopathy from stable hyperthyroidism.

This CDR3 has 18 amino acids. CDR1 is SGHVS and CDR2 is FQNEAQ in the germline V gene. The V end was cut by 4 bases, the J end by 4 bases, with 25 bases between. RNA transcripts provided the source from which TCR beta CDR3 regions were amplified. Initially, a first-round RT-PCR of the TCR CDR3 employed the HTBI primer set. TCRdb passed the multiplex PCR reads through MiXCR, listing each CDR3 protein once. The sample shows approximately 530,000 distinct CDR3 sequences, around 17% of them seen only once. In patients aged 18 to 65, hyperthyroidism was newly diagnosed, with duration under 2 months. The chain joins TRBV7-8 to TRBJ1-1; perhaps TRBD1 as D (6 bases). What was sequenced was blood. This clonotype was sampled from a woman aged 18-35 years with Graves' hyperthyroidism. CDR3 loop: CASSSNGGSGTRCTEAFF. In DNA form, the CDR3 reads TGTGCCAGCAGCTCCAACGGGGGATCTGGGACACGATGCACTGAAGCTTTCTTT.